These 17 T cell receptor beta chains were sequenced from one sample in a study of shared clonotypes between healthy human individuals. The naive CD8 subset, CD45RO-negative cells positively selected for CCR7, excluded terminally differentiated effector memory CD45RA+ cells. Clones were sequenced by immunoSEQ multiplex PCR, and TCRdb holds only the in-frame ones, with some missing. This sample has fewer than 1 million clones, with approximately 97% found just once. Source material: naive CD8+ T cells sorted from blood. The source of these receptors is a man aged 25 to 40 in good health.

This clone was recorded a few times. The chain uses TRBV5-1 and TRBJ2-3; possibly TRBD1 for D (5 bases). Per germline, CDR1 SGHRS and CDR2 YFSETQ. CDR3 length: 15 amino acids. Trimming took off 7 bases at V and 1 base at J, with 16 bases between the two ends. The CDR3 DNA sequence: TGCGCCAGCTCTACGGTCACAGGCGGCACAGATACGCAGTATTTT. Translation gives CASSTVTGGTDTQYF.

The chain employs TRBV7-9 and TRBJ1-1; no clear D. The CDR3 extends over 11 amino acids. Germline V CDR1 and CDR2: SEHNR, FQNEAQ (reference sequence). Trimming took 1 base from V and 4 from J, leaving 1 base between them. CDR3 sequence reads: CASSLVTEAFF. CDR3 coding DNA: TGTGCCAGCAGCTTAGTCACTGAAGCTTTCTTT.

The chain carries TRBV2 and TRBJ2-3; possible D gene TRBD2, 6 bases. This CDR3 has 17 residues. V was clipped by 6 bases and J by 0 bases, with 19 bases between them. Germline V lookup: CDR1 SNHLY, CDR2 FYNNEI. CDR3 in amino acids: CASSGRGKGPSTDTQYF. Written as DNA, the CDR3 is TGTGCCAGCAGCGGGAGAGGGAAGGGACCTAGCACAGATACGCAGTATTTT.

This clone has only one observation. V and J are TRBV7-9 and TRBJ1-1; D might be TRBD1 (6 bases). The V end was cut by 3 bases, the J end by 7 bases, with 9 bases between. The V gene's germline CDR1 is SEHNR and CDR2 FQNEAQ (reference sequence). This CDR3 spans 12 amino acids. For the CDR3, the DNA is TGTGCCAGCAGCTTGTCAGGGGATGAAGCTTTCTTT. Its translation: CASSLSGDEAFF. Full variable domain (missing parts from reference TRBV7-9 and TRBJ1-1): DTGVSQNPRHKITKRGQNVTFRCDPISEHNRLYWYRQTLGQGPEFLTYFQNEAQLEKSRLLSDRFSAERPKGSFSTLEIQRTEQGDSAMYLCASSLSGDEAFFGQGTRLTVV.

The chain joins TRBV5-1 to TRBJ2-1; unclear D gene. CDR3 length equals 17 residues. Germline V CDR1 and CDR2: SGHRS, YFSETQ. Trimming cost V 0 bases and J 5 bases, with 18 bases left between them. CDR3 coding DNA: TGCGCCAGCAGCTTGGTGATGCTTACTTCGACCGACAATGAGCAGTTCTTC. Its translation is CASSLVMLTSTDNEQFF.

The chain combines TRBV7-9 with TRBJ2-3; D gene ambiguous. CDR3 size: 18 residues. V gave up 5 bases and J gave up 5 bases, with 26 bases separating them. Germline CDR1 and CDR2: SEHNR and FQNEAQ (reference sequence). This chain's CDR3 is CASSGSHLRLGSIDTQYF. The CDR3 bases are TGTGCCAGCAGCGGAAGCCATCTACGGCTAGGGTCAATAGATACGCAGTATTTT.

As DNA, the CDR3 is TGTGCCAGCAGAAACAGGGGATCATCCTACGAGCAGTACTTC. Protein: CASRNRGSSYEQYF. The rearrangement joins TRBV6-9 to TRBJ2-7, with 7 bases fitting TRBD1. From germline, CDR1 is MNHGY and CDR2 SVAAGI. This CDR3 contains 14 residues. V shed 6 bases, J shed 1 base, and the junction held 6 bases outside the gene matches.

V gene TRBV5-1 combines with J gene TRBJ1-1, with D unclear. The CDR3 covers 15 residues. V lost 2 bases and J 6 bases, leaving 17 bases between the germline ends. Germline CDR1 reads SGHRS; CDR2 reads YFSETQ. The CDR3 here is CASSFRDSGGSEAFF. The CDR3 DNA sequence: TGCGCCAGCAGCTTTCGAGACTCCGGAGGGTCTGAAGCTTTCTTT.

The chain employs TRBV27 and TRBJ2-7, with a tentative D call TRBD1 (6 bases). The V gene lost 8 bases and the J gene lost 3 bases, with 17 bases spanning the gap. Germline lookup yields CDR1 MNHEY and CDR2 SMNVEV (reference sequence). The length of the CDR3 is 14 residues. CDR3 DNA: TGTGCCAGCGGGACCCTCGGGACAATCTACGAGCAGTACTTC. Amino acid sequence: CASGTLGTIYEQYF.

The chain employs TRBV10-3 and TRBJ1-2, with TRBD1 matching 8 bases. Trimming removed 11 bases from V and 4 bases from J; junction bases left unmatched: 15. The CDR3 consists of 15 residues. Germline V lookup: CDR1 ENHRY, CDR2 SYGVKD. CDR3: CALAGGSVEGYGYTF. CDR3 DNA: TGTGCCTTAGCAGGGGGCTCAGTAGAAGGCTATGGCTACACCTTC.

The chain uses TRBV27 and TRBJ2-6; a weak D match, TRBD1 (5 bases). V lost 5 bases and J lost 0, with 8 bases in between. Germline V lookup: CDR1 MNHEY, CDR2 SMNVEV (reference sequence). There are 15 residues in the CDR3. This CDR3 reads CASSRGYSGANVLTF. Written as DNA, the CDR3 is TGTGCCAGCAGTAGGGGTTACTCTGGGGCCAACGTCCTGACTTTC.

The chain couples TRBV7-2 to TRBJ2-3; D is undetermined. The CDR3 consists of 18 residues. Trimming cost V 1 base and J 2 bases, with 19 bases left between them. CDR1 is SGHTA and CDR2 is FQGNSA in the germline V gene. The CDR3: CASSLDGFQSSYTDTQYF. CDR3 sequence (DNA): TGTGCCAGCAGCTTAGATGGATTCCAATCCTCTTACACAGATACGCAGTATTTT.

This sequence joins TRBV2 and TRBJ2-4; D gene uncertain. There are 16 residues in the CDR3. CDR1 is SNHLY and CDR2 is FYNNEI in the germline V gene. The V end was cut by 2 bases, the J end by 0 bases, with 11 bases between. CDR3 bases: TGTGCCAGCAGTGAAACGGCTAGTAAAGCCAAAAACATTCAGTACTTC. Its protein product is CASSETASKAKNIQYF.

The J gene is TRBJ1-5, the V gene TRBV7-8, with D tentatively TRBD1 (5 bases). This CDR3 has 18 amino acids. Germline V gene sequence: CDR1 SGHVS, CDR2 FQNEAQ. Deletions cut 3 bases from V and 2 bases from J, with 20 bases between. This chain's CDR3 is CASSFIRGPRFGNQPQHF. CDR3 coding DNA: TGTGCCAGCAGCTTTATACGGGGCCCACGGTTCGGCAATCAGCCCCAGCATTTT.

This sequence joins TRBV4-1 and TRBJ2-7, with no clear D. CDR1 is MGHRA and CDR2 is YSYEKL in the germline V gene. Trimming shortened V by 0 bases and J by 7 bases, and 7 bases separated the two germline ends. CDR3 length: 12 residues. The CDR3 spells CASSQDYREQYF. The DNA for the CDR3 is TGCGCCAGCAGCCAAGACTATAGGGAGCAGTACTTC.

This clone has only one observation. The chain recombines TRBV19 with TRBJ1-4; 7 nucleotides align to TRBD1. Germline lookup yields CDR1 LNHDA and CDR2 SQIVND (reference sequence). The CDR3 length is 15 residues. The trim removed 3 bases at V and 8 bases at J, leaving 9 bases unmatched. The CDR3, as DNA: TGTGCCAGTAGTATTGGACAGGACCCTGACGAAAAACTGTTTTTT. This translates into CASSIGQDPDEKLFF.

The V call is TRBV27, the J call TRBJ2-7; D might be TRBD1 or TRBD2, each matching 6 bases. Per germline, CDR1 MNHEY and CDR2 SMNVEV (reference sequence). V lost 5 bases and J 4 bases, leaving 15 bases between the germline ends. The CDR3 runs 14 residues. In nucleotides, the CDR3 is TGTGCCAGCAGTATTAGGGGGGCTGGGTACGAGCAGTACTTC. This codes for CASSIRGAGYEQYF.